This entry lists 7 T cell receptor beta chains sequenced from one sample in a study of blood T cell repertoires in COVID-19. Clones were read by immunoSEQ multiplex PCR, and TCRdb kept only the in-frame ones, dropping some. The top ten clones hold about 15% of a sample with fewer than 70,000 clones, around 86% of them seen once. Sequencing was carried out using peripheral blood. The receptors derive from a man in his forties or fifties with COVID-19, enrolled during active disease.

V usage is TRBV12-3 or TRBV12-4 and J usage is TRBJ1-5; no reliable D call. The V and J ends lost 6 bases and 0 bases respectively, with 6 bases between them. The CDR3 loop spans 13 amino acids. The CDR3 reads CASRYSSNQPQHF. CDR3 nucleotides: TGTGCCAGCAGGTACAGTAGCAATCAGCCCCAGCATTTT.

The chain couples TRBV9 to TRBJ2-1; 7 positions agree with TRBD1. Per germline, CDR1 SGDLS and CDR2 YYNGEE. Trimming at V came to 4 bases and at J to 8 bases, leaving 15 bases not matched to a gene. The CDR3 contains 16 residues. The CDR3 region is CASSPTRQGLGDEQFF. Written as DNA, the CDR3 is TGTGCCAGCAGCCCGACCCGACAGGGTTTAGGGGATGAGCAGTTCTTC. The full variable domain, in which reference TRBV9 and TRBJ2-1 provide the parts outside the CDR3, is DSGVTQTPKHLITATGQRVTLRCSPRSGDLSVYWYQQSLDQGLQFLIQYYNGEERAKGNILERFSAQQFPDLHSELNLSSLELGDSALYFCASSPTRQGLGDEQFFGPGTRLTVL.

This clone has more than one count but fewer than ten. The chain uses TRBV19 and TRBJ1-2, with no clear D. V shed 5 bases and J shed 4 bases, with 8 bases lying between them. CDR1 is LNHDA and CDR2 is SQIVND in the germline V gene (reference sequence). This CDR3 spans 12 amino acids. The CDR3 nucleotides are TGTGCCAGTAGTGGTCAGTTCTATGGCTACACCTTC. Protein: CASSGQFYGYTF. Based on the CDR3 plus reference TRBV19 and TRBJ1-2, the full variable domain is DGGITQSPKYLFRKEGQNVTLSCEQNLNHDAMYWYRQDPGQGLRLIYYSQIVNDFQKGDIAEGYSVSREKKESFPLTVTSAQKNPTAFYLCASSGQFYGYTFGSGTRLTVV.

This clone was recorded only once. CDR3 in amino acids: CASSLWQGTDEQYF. Written as DNA, the CDR3 is TGCGCCAGCAGCTTGTGGCAGGGTACCGACGAGCAGTACTTC. The chain has TRBV5-1 and TRBJ2-7; the D gene is possibly TRBD1 (5 bases). This CDR3 region has 14 residues. Trimming shortened V by 1 base and J by 5 bases, and 13 bases separated the two germline ends. Germline V gene sequence: CDR1 SGHRS, CDR2 YFSETQ.

Regarding this clone: Other DNA variants within this sample encode the same CDR3. V gene TRBV19 combines with J gene TRBJ1-1, with TRBD1 as a possible D gene (5 bases). V was shortened by 6 bases and J by 1 base, with 9 bases between the two germline ends. This CDR3 contains 13 residues. CDR1 and CDR2 (germline): LNHDA, SQIVND (reference sequence). This chain's CDR3 is CASSTQGNTEAFF. The CDR3 DNA follows: TGTGCCAGTAGCACCCAGGGGAACACTGAAGCTTTCTTT.

The J gene is TRBJ1-1, the V gene TRBV7-9; D gene unclear. V was clipped by 1 base and J by 2 bases, with 8 bases between them. Germline V lookup: CDR1 SEHNR, CDR2 FQNEAQ (reference sequence). The CDR3 consists of 14 residues. CDR3 sequence (DNA): TGTGCCAGCAGCTTAGATCCCCATAACACTGAAGCTTTCTTT. This encodes CASSLDPHNTEAFF.

The V gene is TRBV5-4, the J gene TRBJ2-5; no definite D call. This CDR3 contains 13 residues. Trimming stripped 1 base from V and 3 bases from J, with 7 bases between. Per germline, CDR1 SGHNT and CDR2 YYREEE (reference sequence). CDR3 nucleotide sequence: TGTGCCAGCAGCTTGATTCGAGAAGAGACCCAGTACTTC. Residues: CASSLIREETQYF.